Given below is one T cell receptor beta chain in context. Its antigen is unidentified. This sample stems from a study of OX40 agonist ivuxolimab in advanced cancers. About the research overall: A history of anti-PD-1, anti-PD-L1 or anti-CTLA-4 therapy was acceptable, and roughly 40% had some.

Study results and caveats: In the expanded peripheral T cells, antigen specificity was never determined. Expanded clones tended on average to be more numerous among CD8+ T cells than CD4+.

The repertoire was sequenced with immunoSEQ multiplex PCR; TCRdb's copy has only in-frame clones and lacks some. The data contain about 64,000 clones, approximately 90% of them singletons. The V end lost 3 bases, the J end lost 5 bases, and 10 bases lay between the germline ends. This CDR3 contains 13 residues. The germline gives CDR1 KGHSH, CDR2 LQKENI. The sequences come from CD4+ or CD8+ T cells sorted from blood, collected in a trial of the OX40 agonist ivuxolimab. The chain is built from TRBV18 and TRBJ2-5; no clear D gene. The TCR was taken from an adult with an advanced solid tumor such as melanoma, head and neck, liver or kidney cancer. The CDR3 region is CASSPGARETQYF. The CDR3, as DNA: TGTGCCAGCTCACCGGGCGCGAGGGAGACCCAGTACTTC.